The 15 T cell receptor beta chains reported below all come from one sample, sequenced in a study of cytomegalovirus exposure and HLA in healthy donors. Use of 60 Vbeta and 13 Jbeta primers characterized the PCR. Profiled with immunoSEQ multiplex PCR; TCRdb holds only in-frame clones, not every one. The sample has 60,000 to 75,000 clones; 85% are singletons. The sample was PBMCs. Every receptor here comes from a female donor in good health and CMV-seronegative.

This clone has a single count. V gene TRBV18 combines with J gene TRBJ1-6, with 9 nucleotides matching TRBD1. Unmatched junction bases numbered 3, after V lost 2 bases and J lost 10 bases. CDR3 length equals 14 residues. Germline V gene lookup returns CDR1 KGHSH and CDR2 LQKENI. The CDR3 loop reads CASSPGQGYSPLHF. The CDR3 nucleotides are TGTGCCAGCTCACCAGGACAGGGGTACTCACCCCTCCACTTT.

The rearrangement links TRBV9 to TRBJ1-4, with 10 bases aligning to TRBD1. Germline V gene lookup returns CDR1 SGDLS and CDR2 YYNGEE. This CDR3 has 14 amino acids. Trimming removed 3 bases from V and 7 bases from J; junction bases left unmatched: 3. The CDR3 nucleotides read TGTGCCAGCAGCGGACAGGGGGCAGGTGAAAAACTGTTTTTT. Residues: CASSGQGAGEKLFF.

For the CDR3, the DNA is TGTGCCAGTAGCCCAACGGAGCGTGGGACCCAGTACTTC. Amino acids: CASSPTERGTQYF. The rearrangement links TRBV19 to TRBJ2-5; D remains ambiguous. The CDR3 has 13 amino acids. Germline-derived CDR1 and CDR2 are LNHDA and SQIVND (reference sequence). V lost 6 bases, J lost 7 bases, and 15 bases lay in between.

This clone has more than one count but fewer than ten. The chain carries TRBV7-3 and TRBJ2-1; D may be TRBD2 (7 bases). Trimming stripped 4 bases from V and 8 bases from J, with 27 bases between. This CDR3 spans 18 amino acids. Per the germline V gene, CDR1 is SGHTA and CDR2 is FQGTGA. CDR3 DNA: TGTGCCAGCAGCTCGACCCCCCTAGCGAGGGGGGGCGCGGATGAGCAGTTCTTC. Its translation: CASSSTPLARGGADEQFF.

This clone has just a few counts. The chain is built from TRBV6-4 and TRBJ2-1, with TRBD2 matching over 9 bases. CDR1 MRHNA and CDR2 SNTAGT come from the germline V gene. The J segment lost 6 bases and the V segment lost 10 bases, leaving 25 bases of the junction unmatched. There are 19 residues in the CDR3. The CDR3 coding sequence is TGTGCCATCCCGAGTCGGGTAGCGGGAGTATGGGCCCCGCTCAATGAGCAGTTCTTC. Amino acids: CAIPSRVAGVWAPLNEQFF.

The chain couples TRBV4-1 to TRBJ1-6; D is possibly TRBD1 (5 bases). This CDR3 spans 15 amino acids. The ends were cut back, 7 bases at V and 8 bases at J, with 18 bases in the middle. Looked up from germline, CDR1 is MGHRA and CDR2 is YSYEKL. The CDR3 DNA follows: TGCGCCAGCAATCCGACACAGGCGGCGGATTCACCCCTCCACTTT. As protein: CASNPTQAADSPLHF.

The chain recombines TRBV28 with TRBJ1-1; TRBD1 might be the D (5 bases). V gave up 10 bases and J gave up 1 base, with 16 bases separating them. CDR3 size: 14 residues. Germline CDR1 reads MDHEN; CDR2 reads SYDVKM. CDR3 sequence reads: CATVTGPSNTEAFF. CDR3 bases: TGTGCCACTGTAACAGGCCCCTCGAACACTGAAGCTTTCTTT.

The chain uses TRBV27 and TRBJ2-7; 11 bases match TRBD1. This CDR3 contains 14 residues. V shed 7 bases, J shed 7 bases, and the junction held 9 bases outside the gene matches. Germline CDR1 is MNHEY and CDR2 is SMNVEV (reference sequence). The CDR3 region has the DNA TGTGCCAGCACCCCCGGACAGGGGGCTCGGGAGCAGTACTTC. It translates to CASTPGQGAREQYF.

J is TRBJ2-5 and V is TRBV5-1, with TRBD2 matching 8 bases. Trimming cost V 1 base and J 5 bases; bases outside gene matches: 4. Germline CDR1 and CDR2: SGHRS and YFSETQ. This CDR3 is 14 amino acids long. The CDR3: CASSLPSGGETQYF. As DNA, the CDR3 is TGCGCCAGCAGCTTGCCTTCGGGAGGGGAGACCCAGTACTTC.

The chain has TRBV7-2 and TRBJ1-1; the D is unclear. The CDR3 consists of 14 residues. Germline V gene lookup returns CDR1 SGHTA and CDR2 FQGNSA. V lost 3 bases to trimming and J lost 0 bases, with 8 bases between them. The CDR3 DNA is TGTGCCAGCAGCTTCTGGAGTTTGAACACTGAAGCTTTCTTT. This gives the protein CASSFWSLNTEAFF. Full variable domain (remainder filled in from reference TRBV7-2 and TRBJ1-1): GAGVSQSPSNKVTEKGKDVELRCDPISGHTALYWYRQSLGQGLEFLIYFQGNSAPDKSGLPSDRFSAERTGGSVSTLTIQRTQQEDSAVYLCASSFWSLNTEAFFGQGTRLTVV.

The rearrangement uses TRBV11-1 and TRBJ2-7, with a tentative D call TRBD1 (5 bases). CDR3 size: 14 residues. In germline, CDR1 is SGHAT, CDR2 FQDESV (reference sequence). Trimming took off 5 bases at V and 3 bases at J, with 14 bases between the two ends. The CDR3 DNA reads as TGTGCCAGCAGCCCCAGGGTTTTTAACTACGAGCAGTACTTC. Translating it yields CASSPRVFNYEQYF.

In DNA form, the CDR3 reads TGTGCCAGCGCCAAGGACTCGGACTATGGCTACACCTTC. Protein: CASAKDSDYGYTF. The chain is built from TRBV25-1 and TRBJ1-2, with unresolved D. Trimming left V 8 bases short and J 3 bases short, with 13 bases between. This CDR3 region has 13 residues. Looked up from germline, CDR1 is MGHDK and CDR2 is SYGVNS.

This clone was detected once. V is TRBV10-3 and J is TRBJ2-1; 7 nucleotides match TRBD2. Germline V gene sequence: CDR1 ENHRY, CDR2 SYGVKD. This CDR3 has 14 residues. With 6 bases clipped from V and 1 base from J, the junction kept 3 bases outside the gene matches. CDR3 sequence reads: CAISRLASYNEQFF. CDR3 sequence (DNA): TGTGCCATCAGCCGACTAGCTTCCTACAATGAGCAGTTCTTC.

The count of this clone is one. V is TRBV30 and J is TRBJ2-5; the D gene is possibly TRBD1 (5 bases). The CDR3 loop spans 16 amino acids. Per the germline V gene, CDR1 is GTSNPN and CDR2 is SVGIG (reference sequence). The V end lost 8 bases, the J end lost 0 bases, and 22 bases lay between the germline ends. Here the CDR3 DNA reads TGTGCCGCCACCCTTAATCAGGGCCTGTACCAAGAGACCCAGTACTTC. Translated: CAATLNQGLYQETQYF.

This chain connects TRBV12-5 to TRBJ2-1, with TRBD2 identical over 13 bases. The length of the CDR3 is 15 residues. Looked up from germline, CDR1 is LGHNT and CDR2 is FRNRAP. Trimming cost V 4 bases and J 5 bases; bases outside gene matches: 2. The CDR3 DNA sequence: TGTGCTAGTGGTTACGGGACTAGCGGGAACAATGAGCAGTTCTTC. Residues: CASGYGTSGNNEQFF.